The text below deals with one T cell receptor beta chain. Its cognate antigen is unknown. V gave up 0 bases and J gave up 8 bases, with 16 bases separating them. CDR1 is LGHNA and CDR2 is YSLEER in the germline V gene. The CDR3 extends over 15 amino acids. With a J-beta primer mix and a sample-barcoded 5' primer, a second PCR ran 7 to 11 cycles. TCRdb itself ran the 5' RACE reads through MiXCR, one entry per CDR3 protein. This sample carries approximately 800,000 distinct CDR3 sequences, under 40% of them seen once, and the ten largest clones take about an eighth. This sample was taken from a study of blood T cells in healthy people across ages. General observations from the study: Diversity of TCR beta per million T cells declined in a roughly linear way with age.

Caucasian individuals from Russia who were healthy and aged roughly 6 to 90 acted as donors. Every donor gave ten milliliters of peripheral blood. The sequence came from a man aged 18 to 30 in good health. Sequenced sample: blood. V gene TRBV4-3 combines with J gene TRBJ1-1; perhaps TRBD1 as D (5 bases). CDR3 protein: CASSQESGRGDEAFF. In DNA form, the CDR3 reads TGCGCCAGCAGCCAAGAGTCGGGTCGGGGGGACGAAGCTTTCTTT.